Reported below is one TCR beta chain. The antigen is undetermined. This sample was taken from a study of vaccination effects on CD4 cells after COVID-19. Regarding the study as a whole: Relatively few convalescent patients took part in the study, which had no early post-infection timepoints.

This CDR3 has 16 residues. The trim removed 5 bases at V and 5 bases at J, leaving 12 bases unmatched. Germline assignment: CDR1 SGHRS and CDR2 YFSETQ. Before any sequencing was done, the ViraFEST assay used viral peptide pools to expand antigen-specific CD4+ T cells. With approximately 10 days of culture completed, CD4+ T cells were isolated. By PCR, the person was confirmed to have had SARS-CoV-2 infection between March and December 2020. Cultures received IL-2 medium that replaced half the medium on days 3 and 7. Using immunoSEQ multiplex PCR, the repertoire was profiled, and TCRdb retains in-frame clones only, with some absent. Of approximately 26,000 clones listed, 77% are singletons.

This chain links TRBV5-1 with TRBJ2-5; 10 bases agree with TRBD1. The sequencing here drew on CD4+ T cells from PBMCs cultured with HCoV-NL63 spike peptides, taken before COVID-19 vaccination. The receptor's source is a human donor who had a prior SARS-CoV-2 infection. The CDR3 DNA reads as TGCGCCAGCAGTCACGGGGACAGGGGTGGTTTGGAGACCCAGTACTTC. Translation: CASSHGDRGGLETQYF.